The present T cell receptor (beta chain) was sequenced within a study of blood T cell repertoires in COVID-19. Background on the study: PBMCs, B-cell-depleted T cells, or T cells provided the cDNA or gDNA that made up the material.

The CDR3 is 13 residues long. Germline V lookup: CDR1 MNHEY, CDR2 SVGAGI. Using immunoSEQ multiplex PCR, the repertoire was profiled, and TCRdb retains in-frame clones only, with some absent. The table lists over 60,000 clones, about 80% of them singletons. To note about this clone: A read error may account for a junction end that differs from germline.

The chain joins TRBV6-5 to TRBJ1-2; D is unresolved. The sample was peripheral blood. The sequence was obtained from a man older than 75 with active COVID-19. The CDR3 nucleotides read TGTGCCAGCAGTGACTCTGGGCATGTTGGCTACACCTTC. It specifies CASSDSGHVGYTF.